Described below is a single TCR beta chain sequence and its context. This receptor's antigen is unknown. Per-base quality was not reported, and no clone a single base away is much larger than it. This record belongs to a study of blood T cell repertoires in COVID-19 (dated by TCRdb to the early 2020s). As for the study more broadly: The collaborator samples originated in the United States, Italy and Spain and spanned the acute and convalescent phases of COVID-19. A de-identified subject ID, COVID-19 status, age in years and sex were almost always included in the sample metadata. Deeply sampled blood TCRbeta repertoires from subjects exposed to, actively infected with, or recovered from COVID-19 were included in the dataset. A freely available public database, intended as a resource for researchers studying the immune response to SARS-CoV-2, is where the repertoires were released. The prospective study material was composed of cDNA or gDNA derived from T cells, B-cell-depleted T cells, or PBMCs. Where HLA class I and class II types were available, the types were taken from metadata supplied by the sample provider, not from assay-based typing. The samples were drawn from two sources: the first 160 participants of the ongoing ImmuneRACE study, and over 950 subjects contributed by 6 global collaborators.

TCRbeta CDR3 regions were amplified from genomic DNA by means of the immunoSEQ Assay, a bias-controlled multiplex PCR. As for the original processing: The number of nucleated cells in each sample was estimated by amplification of reference gene primers within the assay. To quantify the absolute abundance of each unique TCRbeta CDR3 rearrangement, sequence reads were collapsed and filtered. For each sample, productive Simpson clonality was calculated by taking the square root of Simpson's diversity index across productive rearrangements. TCRdb limited this immuneACCESS table to in-frame rearrangements with V and J called. A share of clones is missing; checked studies link under half to unresolved V genes, and the rest is unexplained. That table supplies the V and J calls and clone size; D and trimming were determined from the DNA. The sample data list approximately 100,000 clones, and roughly nine tenths of these were observed just once. The ten top clones hold about 4% of the sample.

Results and caveats for the whole study, not just this receptor: The amount of clinical and demographic metadata varied by source and participant and was provided uncurated.

Collaborating institutions collected whole blood in K2EDTA tubes following their own protocols. For TCRbeta analysis, collaborators shipped samples in one of three forms: frozen whole blood, isolated PBMCs, or DNA extracted from either of those sample types. The germline V gene specifies MDHEN as CDR1 and SYDVKM as CDR2. Inclusive of the bounding cysteine and phenylalanine, the CDR3 is 14 residues long. The sequence is cut down to CDR3 DNA, 42 bases in frame from base 1. Here V drops 7 bases and J drops 7 bases, and the junction holds 13 bases not matched to any gene. The specimen sequenced was peripheral blood. The sequence was obtained from an older woman with acute or convalescent COVID-19. The chain joins TRBV28 to TRBJ2-7; 7 central nucleotides agree with TRBD1. The CDR3 region has the sequence CASNPPGTVREQYF. The nucleotides read TGTGCCAGCAATCCCCCCGGGACAGTCCGGGAGCAGTACTTC.